A selection of T cell receptor beta chains follows, all from one sample in a study of shared clonotypes between healthy human individuals. The table came from immunoSEQ multiplex PCR; TCRdb's copy has only in-frame clones and leaves some out. This sample has fewer than 1.6 million clones, with approximately 98.5% found just once. Sequencing used naive CD4+ T cells sorted from blood. The receptor source for this set is a man aged 25-45 years in good health. Both conserved end residues are part of each CDR3. Each record gives: J gene, V gene, CDR3 protein.

TRBJ2-2	TRBV6-6	CASSATGTVTGELFF
TRBJ2-2	TRBV5-1	CASSLEGHTGELFF
TRBJ2-4	TRBV11-2	CASSSTPRGALKAKNIQYF
TRBJ1-5	TRBV27	CASSLHTGGNQPQHF
TRBJ2-5	TRBV28	CASRRAVGYVDQETQYF
TRBJ2-5	TRBV18	CASSTSDQETQYF
TRBJ2-7	TRBV10-3	CATSRETFYEQYF
TRBJ2-1	TRBV6-6	CASSPLAYNEQFF
TRBJ2-3	TRBV10-3	CAIRGGGRGTDTQYF
TRBJ2-1	TRBV5-6	CASSLGPDREGYNEQFF
TRBJ1-1	TRBV2	CASSAGSNTEAFF
TRBJ1-1	TRBV7-9	CASSFVGQTEAFF
TRBJ2-3	TRBV29-1	CSVGGLAGTSSTDTQYF
TRBJ2-3	TRBV18	CASSQLAQTDTQYF
TRBJ1-1	TRBV28	CASSLRGTEAFF
TRBJ1-5	TRBV4-1	CASSQDAGLGNQPQHF
TRBJ2-1	TRBV29-1	CSVGEVGVEQFF
TRBJ2-7	TRBV5-4	CASSPGLALLFDEQYF
TRBJ2-1	TRBV4-1	CASSVRKAQSNEQFF
TRBJ1-1	TRBV5-4	CASSSGTPREITEAFF
TRBJ1-2	TRBV7-2	CASSLARYYGYTF
TRBJ2-7	TRBV11-3	CASSSGLAGAHEQYF
TRBJ1-2	TRBV28	CASSLDYGYTF
TRBJ1-1	TRBV25-1	CASHDRGRHTEAFF
TRBJ2-3	TRBV28	CASRRLAHTDTQYF
TRBJ1-2	TRBV27	CASRSTDNYGYTF
TRBJ1-3	TRBV6-5	CASSYSGVQSGNTIYF
TRBJ1-2	TRBV19	CASTRTGINYGYTF
TRBJ2-7	TRBV4-1	CASSQVGAPGTYEQYF
TRBJ2-1	TRBV5-8	CASSSLRTEVYNEQFF